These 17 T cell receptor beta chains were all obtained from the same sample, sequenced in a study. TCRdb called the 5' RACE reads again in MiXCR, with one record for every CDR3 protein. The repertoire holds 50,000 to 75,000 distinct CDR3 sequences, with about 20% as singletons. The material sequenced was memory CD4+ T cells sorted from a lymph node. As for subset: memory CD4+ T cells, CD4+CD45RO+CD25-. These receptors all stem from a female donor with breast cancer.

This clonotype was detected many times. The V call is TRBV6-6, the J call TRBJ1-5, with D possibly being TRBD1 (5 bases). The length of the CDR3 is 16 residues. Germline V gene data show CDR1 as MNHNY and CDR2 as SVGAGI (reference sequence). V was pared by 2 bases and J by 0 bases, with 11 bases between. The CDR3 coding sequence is TGTGCCAGCAGTTACGAGGGAAGGGGTAGCAATCAGCCCCAGCATTTT. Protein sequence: CASSYEGRGSNQPQHF.

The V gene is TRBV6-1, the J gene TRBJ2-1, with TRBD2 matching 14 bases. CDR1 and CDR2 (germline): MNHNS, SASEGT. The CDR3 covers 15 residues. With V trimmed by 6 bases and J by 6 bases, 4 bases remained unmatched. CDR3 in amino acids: CASRVTSGRVNEQFF. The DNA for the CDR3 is TGTGCCAGCAGGGTGACTAGCGGGAGGGTCAATGAGCAGTTCTTC.

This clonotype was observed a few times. This CDR3 is CASSLSFSGEQFF. DNA of the CDR3: TGCGCCAGCAGCCTTAGTTTTAGTGGTGAGCAGTTCTTC. The chain links TRBV5-1 to TRBJ2-1; D is unresolved. Per the germline V gene, CDR1 is SGHRS and CDR2 is YFSETQ. Trimming cost V 4 bases and J 9 bases, with 14 bases left between them. The CDR3 totals 13 residues.

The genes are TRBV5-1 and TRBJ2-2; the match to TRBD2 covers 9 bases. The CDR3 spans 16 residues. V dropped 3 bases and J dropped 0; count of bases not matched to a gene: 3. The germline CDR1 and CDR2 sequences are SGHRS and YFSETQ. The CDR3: CASSSGTSSNTGELFF. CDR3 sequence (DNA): TGCGCCAGCAGCTCGGGGACTAGCTCGAACACCGGGGAGCTGTTTTTT. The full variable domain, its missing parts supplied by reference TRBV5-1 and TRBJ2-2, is KAGVTQTPRYLIKTRGQQVTLSCSPISGHRSVSWYQQTPGQGLQFLFEYFSETQRNKGNFPGRFSGRQFSNSRSEMNVSTLELGDSALYLCASSSGTSSNTGELFFGEGSRLTVL.

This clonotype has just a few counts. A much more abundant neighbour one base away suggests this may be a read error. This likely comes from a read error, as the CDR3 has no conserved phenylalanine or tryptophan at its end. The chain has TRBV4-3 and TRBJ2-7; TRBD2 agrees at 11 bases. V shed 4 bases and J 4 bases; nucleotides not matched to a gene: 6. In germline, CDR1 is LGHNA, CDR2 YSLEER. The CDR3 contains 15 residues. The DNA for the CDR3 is TGCGCCAGCAGCCGAACACTAGCGGGAGTTTACGAGCAGTACTCC. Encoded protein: CASSRTLAGVYEQYS.

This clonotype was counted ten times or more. CDR3 sequence reads: CASSYSGTGADTQYF. CDR3 nucleotides: TGTGCCAGCAGCTACTCCGGGACAGGGGCAGATACGCAGTATTTT. The chain uses TRBV7-8 and TRBJ2-3, with 10 bases identical to TRBD1. Germline CDR1 SGHVS, CDR2 FQNEAQ. There are 15 residues in the CDR3. J was trimmed by 4 bases and V by 4 bases; bases with no gene match: 5.

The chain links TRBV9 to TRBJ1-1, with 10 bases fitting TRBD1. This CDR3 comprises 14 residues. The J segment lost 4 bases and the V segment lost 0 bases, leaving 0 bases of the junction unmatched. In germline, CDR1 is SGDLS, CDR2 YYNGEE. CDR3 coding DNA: TGTGCCAGCAGCGTAGGGACAGGGGGCACTGAAGCTTTCTTT. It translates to CASSVGTGGTEAFF.

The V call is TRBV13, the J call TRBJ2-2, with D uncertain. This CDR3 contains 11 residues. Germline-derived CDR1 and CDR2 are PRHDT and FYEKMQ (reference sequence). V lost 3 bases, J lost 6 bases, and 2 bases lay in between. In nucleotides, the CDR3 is TGTGCCAGCAGCTTCGCCGGGGAGCTGTTTTTT. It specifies CASSFAGELFF.

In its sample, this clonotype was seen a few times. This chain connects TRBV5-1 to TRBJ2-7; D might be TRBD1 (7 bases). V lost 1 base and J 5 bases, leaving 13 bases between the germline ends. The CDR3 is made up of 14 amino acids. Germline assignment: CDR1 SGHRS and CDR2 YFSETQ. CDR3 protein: CASSLRRGQNEQYF. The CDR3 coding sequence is TGCGCCAGCAGCTTGAGGAGGGGGCAGAACGAGCAGTACTTC.

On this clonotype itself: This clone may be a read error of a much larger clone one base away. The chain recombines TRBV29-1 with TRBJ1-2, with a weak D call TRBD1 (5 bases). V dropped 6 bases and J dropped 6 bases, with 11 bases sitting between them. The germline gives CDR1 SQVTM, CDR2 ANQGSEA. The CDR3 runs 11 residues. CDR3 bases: TGCAGCGTAGGGGCTGGGCATGGCTACACCTTC. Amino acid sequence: CSVGAGHGYTF.

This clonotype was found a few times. DNA for the CDR3: TGTGCCTGGCAGACAGGGAAGAACACTGAAGCTTTCTTT. Encoded protein: CAWQTGKNTEAFF. The V and J genes are TRBV30 and TRBJ1-1, with 7 bases that match TRBD1. CDR3 length: 13 residues. The germline V gene encodes CDR1 GTSNPN and CDR2 SVGIG (reference sequence). Germline trimming cut 5 bases from V and 1 base from J; bases unmatched to any gene: 4.

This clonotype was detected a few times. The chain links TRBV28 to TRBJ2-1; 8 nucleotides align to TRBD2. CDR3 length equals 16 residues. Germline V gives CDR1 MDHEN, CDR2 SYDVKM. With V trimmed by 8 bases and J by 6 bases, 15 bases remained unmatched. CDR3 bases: TGTGCCAGCGGCGTTTCTGGCGGGAGGTGGGTCAATGAGCAGTTCTTC. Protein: CASGVSGGRWVNEQFF.

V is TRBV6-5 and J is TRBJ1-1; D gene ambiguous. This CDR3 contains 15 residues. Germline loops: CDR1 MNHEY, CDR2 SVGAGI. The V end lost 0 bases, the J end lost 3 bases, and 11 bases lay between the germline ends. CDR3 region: CASSYSRKTDTEAFF. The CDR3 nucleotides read TGTGCCAGCAGTTACTCCCGGAAGACGGACACTGAAGCTTTCTTT.

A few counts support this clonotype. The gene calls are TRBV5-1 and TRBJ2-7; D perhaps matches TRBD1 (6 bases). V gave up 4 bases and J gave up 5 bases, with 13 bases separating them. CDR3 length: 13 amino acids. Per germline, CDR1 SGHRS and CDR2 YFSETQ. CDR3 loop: CASSPQGPHEQYF. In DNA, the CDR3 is TGCGCCAGCAGCCCGCAGGGGCCCCACGAGCAGTACTTC.

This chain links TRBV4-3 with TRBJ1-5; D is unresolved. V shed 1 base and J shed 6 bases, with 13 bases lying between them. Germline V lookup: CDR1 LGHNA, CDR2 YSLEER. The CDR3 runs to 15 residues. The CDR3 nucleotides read TGCGCCAGCAGCCAAGTTTTAGGGTTAGGTCAGCCCCAGCATTTT. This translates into CASSQVLGLGQPQHF.

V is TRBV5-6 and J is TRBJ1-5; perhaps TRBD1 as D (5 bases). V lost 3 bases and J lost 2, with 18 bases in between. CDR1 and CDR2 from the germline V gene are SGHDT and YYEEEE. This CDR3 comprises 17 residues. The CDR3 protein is CASSSSRGWRGNQPQHF. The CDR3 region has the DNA TGTGCCAGCAGCTCGTCCCGGGGCTGGAGAGGCAATCAGCCCCAGCATTTT.

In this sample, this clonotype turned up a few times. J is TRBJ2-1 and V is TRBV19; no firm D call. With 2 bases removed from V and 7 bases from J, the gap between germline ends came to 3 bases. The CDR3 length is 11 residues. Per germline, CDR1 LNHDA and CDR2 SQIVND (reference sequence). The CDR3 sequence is CASSIRNEQFF. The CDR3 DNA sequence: TGTGCCAGTAGTATAAGGAATGAGCAGTTCTTC. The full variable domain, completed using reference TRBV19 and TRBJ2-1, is DGGITQSPKYLFRKEGQNVTLSCEQNLNHDAMYWYRQDPGQGLRLIYYSQIVNDFQKGDIAEGYSVSREKKESFPLTVTSAQKNPTAFYLCASSIRNEQFFGPGTRLTVL.